This record covers a single TCR beta chain. The CDR3 is made up of 16 amino acids. V lost 6 bases and J 0 bases, leaving 15 bases between the germline ends. Germline CDR1 reads SNHLY; CDR2 reads FYNNEI. The source of the sample is a study of blood T cell repertoires in COVID-19. Study in general: Some COVID-19 samples were acute and others convalescent; all came from the United States, Italy and Spain. Nucleic acid was either cDNA or gDNA, and it came from T cells, B-cell-depleted T cells, or PBMCs.

In the source study's methods: Reference gene primer amplification in the assay estimated nucleated cell counts. Produced via immunoSEQ multiplex PCR; TCRdb's table is partial and in-frame only. That table furnishes V, J and clone size, whereas the DNA furnished D and trimming. The data contain roughly 56,000 clones, 75% to 95% of them singletons. The V and J genes are TRBV2 and TRBJ2-1; perhaps TRBD2 as D (6 bases). The sample taken for sequencing was peripheral blood. The TCR was taken from a man aged 50 or older with active COVID-19. CDR3 sequence: CASRKGLSRSYNEQFF. DNA of the CDR3: TGTGCCAGCAGAAAGGGACTCTCCCGCTCCTACAATGAGCAGTTCTTC.